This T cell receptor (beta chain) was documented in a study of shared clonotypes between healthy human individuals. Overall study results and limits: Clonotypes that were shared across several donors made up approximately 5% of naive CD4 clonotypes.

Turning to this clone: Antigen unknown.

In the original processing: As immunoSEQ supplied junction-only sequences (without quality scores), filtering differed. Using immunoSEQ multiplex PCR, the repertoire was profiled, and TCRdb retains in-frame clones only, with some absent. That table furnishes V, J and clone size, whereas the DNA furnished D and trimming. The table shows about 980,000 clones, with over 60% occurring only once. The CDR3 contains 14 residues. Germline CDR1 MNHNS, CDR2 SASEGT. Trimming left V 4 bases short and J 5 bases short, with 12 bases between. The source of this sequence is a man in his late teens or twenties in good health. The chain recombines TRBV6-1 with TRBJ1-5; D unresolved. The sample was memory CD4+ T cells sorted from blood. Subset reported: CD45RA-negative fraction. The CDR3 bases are TGTGCCAGCAGTGGATCGGGGATATATCAGCCCCAGCATTTT. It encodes CASSGSGIYQPQHF.